This TCR beta chain was sequenced during a study of response to subunit inactivated influenza vaccine. General study findings and limits: A suggestion made by the authors is that each seasonal influenza vaccination recruits few new T cells.

This clonotype was detected a few times. Its specificity is unknown. TCRdb re-derived calls from the RT-PCR reads in MiXCR, one entry per CDR3 protein. The sample yields around 650,000 distinct CDR3 sequences, about 15% seen once. This TCR was sampled from a man between 50 and 59 years old who received an inactivated influenza vaccine. Sequences were derived from PBMCs from blood, sampled 11 to 12 days after vaccination.

The CDR3 loop is CASKGGVETQYF. The CDR3, as DNA: TGTGCCAGCAAAGGGGGTGTCGAGACCCAGTACTTC. The J gene is TRBJ2-5, the V gene TRBV6-6, with D perhaps TRBD1 (6 bases). The V and J ends lost 7 bases and 5 bases respectively, with 11 bases between them. CDR1 and CDR2 from the germline V gene are MNHNY and SVGAGI (reference sequence). The CDR3 runs to 12 residues.